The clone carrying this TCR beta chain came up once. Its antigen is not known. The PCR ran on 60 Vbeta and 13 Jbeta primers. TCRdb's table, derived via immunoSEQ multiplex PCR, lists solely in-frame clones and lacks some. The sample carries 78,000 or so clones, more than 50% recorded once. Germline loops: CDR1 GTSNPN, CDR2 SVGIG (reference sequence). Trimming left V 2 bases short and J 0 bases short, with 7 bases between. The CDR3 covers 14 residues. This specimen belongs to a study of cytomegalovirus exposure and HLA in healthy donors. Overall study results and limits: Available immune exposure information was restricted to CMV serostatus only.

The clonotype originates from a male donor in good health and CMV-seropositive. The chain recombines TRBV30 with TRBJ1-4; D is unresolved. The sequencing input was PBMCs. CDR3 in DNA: TGTGCCTGGAGTTCCCTTGCAACTAATGAAAAACTGTTTTTT. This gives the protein CAWSSLATNEKLFF.